This T cell receptor (beta chain) was recovered during a study of human T cells and chemical hapten exposure. Study outcomes and limitations: Significantly greater numbers of large CDR3 similarity clusters came from expanded TCRs than from controls.

TCRdb fed the RACE reads into MiXCR, producing one record per CDR3 protein. The sample holds approximately 400,000 distinct CDR3 sequences; approximately 5.1% are singletons and the top ten take around 2.6%. This clonotype came up many times. Its cognate antigen is unknown. The CDR3 totals 17 residues. Germline V lookup: CDR1 MDHEN, CDR2 SYDVKM. After removal of 2 bases from V and 5 bases from J, the junction contained 11 bases not matched to a gene. Time point denoted: pre-sensitization, week 0. The treatment here: therapeutic diphenylcyclopropenone sensitization with weekly scalp DPC. Donors were 18 to 70-year-old alopecia patients suitable for DPC.

The source of this sequence is a woman aged 50 to 65 with alopecia areata. Some clones in this sample may be carry-over from other donors' samples. Source: whole blood, taken in connection with sensitization to the hapten diphenylcyclopropenone (DPC). The chain links TRBV28 to TRBJ2-3, with 9 bases that match TRBD2. CDR3 DNA sequence: TGTGCCAGCAGTTTAAGCCAAGCGGGAGGTTGGAAAGATACGCAGTATTTT. Its protein is CASSLSQAGGWKDTQYF.